The entry below gives a single TCR beta chain sequence along with its context. These data are taken from a study of cytomegalovirus exposure and HLA in healthy donors. Profiled with immunoSEQ multiplex PCR; TCRdb holds only in-frame clones, not every one. The table lists roughly 150,000 clones, around nine tenths of them singletons. The CDR3 has 14 amino acids. V lost 3 bases and J 2 bases, leaving 11 bases between the germline ends. The V gene's germline CDR1 is SEHNR and CDR2 FQNEAQ (reference sequence). Sequenced material: PBMCs. This sequence originates from a woman between 18 and 30 years old in good health and CMV-seropositive. This sequence joins TRBV7-9 and TRBJ2-7; D gene uncertain. CDR3 bases: TGTGCCAGCAGCTTTGACACCGCAACCTACGAGCAGTACTTC. Protein product: CASSFDTATYEQYF.